The entry below describes one T cell receptor (beta chain). What it binds is not known. In total, each donor contributed a single heparinised blood draw that averaged about 110 mL. Of the isolated RNA, all was reverse transcribed, and so the sequenced material was expressed TCRB transcripts. Sequencing of naive, central memory and regulatory T cell samples gave an average of roughly 3.5 million reads. The assay was immunoSEQ multiplex PCR, and TCRdb's table has in-frame clones only and misses some. The sample has 250,000 to 350,000 clones; 14% are singletons. The CDR3 runs to 18 residues. In germline, CDR1 is LGHNA, CDR2 YSLEER. Trimming cost V 4 bases and J 3 bases; bases outside gene matches: 10. This specimen comes from a study of beta chain features in type 1 diabetes. Points from the study as a whole: The study left unresolved whether HLA type influences TCRB rearrangement. PCR may have favored shorter templates equally in patients and controls. All four CD4+ subsets from Type 1 diabetes patients carried moderately but significantly shorter TCRB CDR3s.

This sequence joins TRBV4-3 and TRBJ2-4; 12 bases match TRBD2. This clonotype was obtained from a man aged 25 to 40 with type 1 diabetes. Sequences were obtained from naive CD4+ T cells from blood. The CDR3 bases are TGCGCCAGCAGCCTGACTAGCGGGAGACCTCTGGACAAAAACATTCAGTACTTC. Protein: CASSLTSGRPLDKNIQYF.